The 30 T cell receptor beta chains below all came from one sample that was sequenced in a study of T-cell reconstitution after alpha-beta-depleted transplantation in children. Library preparation (for TCRbeta) was performed with unique molecular identifiers. Via MiXCR, TCRdb re-called the PCR reads, giving one row per CDR3 protein. The sample contains some 290,000 distinct CDR3 sequences, about a tenth of which appear only once. The source was PBMCs from the stem cell graft donor, collected from the stem cell graft. The receptors originated from a human donor who donated a stem cell graft to a child with SCID.

This clonotype was observed at least ten times. The V gene is TRBV2, the J gene TRBJ2-7; 9 bases are a match to TRBD2. In germline, CDR1 is SNHLY, CDR2 FYNNEI. The CDR3 totals 16 residues. The junction had 16 bases not matched to a gene; V was cut back by 7 bases and J by 6 bases. The CDR3 nucleotides are TGTGCCAGCATGCTTGGTCTTCGCGGGGGGGCCACCGAGCAGTACTTC. Translating gives CASMLGLRGGATEQYF.

This clonotype was observed at least ten times. The chain employs TRBV9 and TRBJ1-6; D gene uncertain. The germline gives CDR1 SGDLS, CDR2 YYNGEE. This CDR3 has 14 amino acids. V dropped 2 bases and J dropped 5 bases, with 8 bases sitting between them. CDR3 coding DNA: TGTGCCAGCAGCGTCTCAGGAGATAATTCACCCCTCCACTTT. This codes for CASSVSGDNSPLHF.

This rearrangement joins TRBV18 to TRBJ2-7; 9 nucleotides agree with TRBD2. The germline V gene has CDR1 KGHSH and CDR2 LQKENI. This CDR3 is built from 15 residues. The V gene end was trimmed by 5 bases and the J gene end by 5 bases; junction bases not matched to a gene: 10. The CDR3 DNA sequence: TGTGCCAGCTCAGGAAGCGGGGGGCGTTCCAACGAGCAGTACTTC. It translates to CASSGSGGRSNEQYF. Full variable domain (rest looked up from reference TRBV18 and TRBJ2-7): NAGVMQNPRHLVRRRGQEARLRCSPMKGHSHVYWYRQLPEEGLKFMVYLQKENIIDESGMPKERFSAEFPKEGPSILRIQQVVRGDSAAYFCASSGSGGRSNEQYFGPGTRLTVT.

This clonotype has a handful of counts. J is TRBJ2-7 and V is TRBV29-1, with D hard to call. Trimming stripped 5 bases from V and 6 bases from J, with 23 bases between. The CDR3 totals 15 residues. CDR1 and CDR2 (germline): SQVTM, ANQGSEA. The CDR3 bases are TGCAGCGTTCTCTTAACAACCTCGATCTCTGGCGAGCAGTACTTC. This encodes CSVLLTTSISGEQYF.

This chain joins TRBV6-5 and TRBJ2-7, with D possibly matching TRBD2 (7 bases). This CDR3 has 16 residues. Germline CDR1 and CDR2: MNHEY and SVGAGI. V was cut by 0 bases and J by 3 bases, with 15 bases left in between. CDR3 sequence (DNA): TGTGCCAGCAGTTACTCCGCGTCGGGGGGCTTCTACGAGCAGTACTTC. This encodes CASSYSASGGFYEQYF.

This clonotype was seen a few times. The chain is built from TRBV15 and TRBJ2-7, with D possibly being TRBD2 (6 bases). Trimming took off 6 bases at V and 5 bases at J, with 14 bases between the two ends. The germline CDR1 and CDR2 sequences are LNHNV and YYDKDF (reference sequence). This CDR3 is 13 amino acids long. The CDR3 DNA reads TGTGCCACCAGGGCAGCGGGTGGTGACGAGCAGTACTTC. It specifies CATRAAGGDEQYF.

This clonotype was seen only a few times. The V gene is TRBV7-9, the J gene TRBJ2-1, with 11 bases identical to TRBD2. CDR1 is SEHNR, CDR2 FQNEAQ, per germline (reference sequence). This CDR3 has 16 residues. V lost 1 base to trimming and J lost 5 bases; unmatched junction nucleotides: 4. CDR3 amino acids: CASSLVTSGGHNEQFF. CDR3 nucleotide sequence: TGTGCCAGCAGCTTAGTAACTAGCGGGGGTCACAATGAGCAGTTCTTC.

This clonotype has at least ten counts. The J gene is TRBJ1-1, the V gene TRBV6-1; 7 bases map to TRBD1. V was clipped by 5 bases and J by 5 bases; unmatched bases: 8. The CDR3 totals 14 residues. Looked up from germline, CDR1 is MNHNS and CDR2 is SASEGT. CDR3 sequence: CASSQYRGRTEAFF. The CDR3 DNA sequence: TGTGCCAGCAGTCAATACAGGGGAAGGACTGAAGCTTTCTTT.

In this sample, this clonotype turned up many times. This chain links TRBV3-1 with TRBJ2-1; the D gene is possibly TRBD2 (7 bases). The V and J ends lost 4 bases and 9 bases respectively, with 16 bases between them. The CDR3 is 14 residues long. Looked up from germline, CDR1 is LGHDT and CDR2 is YNNKEL (reference sequence). CDR3 protein: CASSLKSGGREQFF. The CDR3 DNA sequence: TGTGCCAGCAGCCTTAAATCGGGGGGCCGTGAGCAGTTCTTC.

This clonotype was observed a few times. The chain is built from TRBV18 and TRBJ1-1, with 9 bases identical to TRBD1. Germline-derived CDR1 and CDR2 are KGHSH and LQKENI. Losses at the gene ends were 5 bases for V and 5 bases for J; bases not matched to a gene: 6. This CDR3 contains 14 residues. The CDR3 sequence: CASSVVQGATEAFF. In nucleotides, the CDR3 is TGTGCCAGCTCAGTCGTACAGGGGGCGACTGAAGCTTTCTTT. The full variable domain, in which reference TRBV18 and TRBJ1-1 provide the parts outside the CDR3, is NAGVMQNPRHLVRRRGQEARLRCSPMKGHSHVYWYRQLPEEGLKFMVYLQKENIIDESGMPKERFSAEFPKEGPSILRIQQVVRGDSAAYFCASSVVQGATEAFFGQGTRLTVV.

The V call is TRBV9, the J call TRBJ2-5; the D gene is possibly TRBD1 (6 bases). Trimming left V 1 base short and J 3 bases short, with 13 bases between. Per germline, CDR1 SGDLS and CDR2 YYNGEE. The CDR3 runs to 15 residues. CDR3 sequence (DNA): TGTGCCAGCAGCGTACAGGGGCAGTCTAAAGAGACCCAGTACTTC. Translation: CASSVQGQSKETQYF.

In its sample, this clonotype was seen many times. The V call is TRBV27, the J call TRBJ2-7; D is perhaps TRBD2 (6 bases). The CDR3 covers 15 residues. V shed 1 base and J shed 0 bases, with 10 bases lying between them. The V gene's germline CDR1 is MNHEY and CDR2 SMNVEV (reference sequence). The DNA of the CDR3 is TGTGCCAGCAGTTTATACGGGGGAAACTCCTACGAGCAGTACTTC. This codes for CASSLYGGNSYEQYF.

The sample holds many counts of this clonotype. V usage is TRBV12-3 or TRBV12-4 and J usage is TRBJ2-2; possible D gene TRBD1, 6 bases. The CDR3 consists of 17 residues. Trimming cost V 4 bases and J 1 base, with 16 bases left between them. The chain's CDR3 is CASSSYSLQGNTGELFF. The CDR3 nucleotides are TGTGCCAGCAGTTCCTATTCATTACAGGGGAACACCGGGGAGCTGTTTTTT.

The table lists this clonotype with many counts. The chain links TRBV12-3 or TRBV12-4 to TRBJ2-3; D perhaps matches TRBD2 (6 bases). The CDR3 is 18 amino acids. With 3 bases removed from V and 0 bases from J, the gap between germline ends came to 19 bases. CDR3 region: CASSLGRGGPPSTDTQYF. The CDR3 DNA reads TGTGCCAGCAGTTTGGGGCGGGGAGGACCCCCTAGCACAGATACGCAGTATTTT.

This clonotype has just a few counts. V is TRBV18 and J is TRBJ2-1; D possibly corresponds to TRBD1 (6 bases). This CDR3 region has 13 residues. Trimming removed 4 bases at V and 7 bases at J, with 11 bases between. The germline gives CDR1 KGHSH, CDR2 LQKENI. CDR3 sequence reads: CASSQDRFNEQFF. The CDR3 DNA follows: TGTGCCAGCTCACAAGACAGGTTTAATGAGCAGTTCTTC.

The J gene is TRBJ2-7, the V gene TRBV20-1; D is unresolved. The CDR3 covers 11 residues. CDR1 DFQATT and CDR2 SNEGSKA come from the germline V gene (reference sequence). V shed 5 bases and J shed 3 bases, with 8 bases lying between them. The CDR3 DNA reads as TGCAGTGCTTACAGTGGCTACGAGCAGTACTTC. It translates to CSAYSGYEQYF.

This chain links TRBV5-1 with TRBJ2-7; D is uncertain. Germline CDR1 is SGHRS and CDR2 is YFSETQ. Trimming took off 2 bases at V and 5 bases at J, with 11 bases between the two ends. The CDR3 has 13 amino acids. The CDR3 DNA follows: TGCGCCAGCAGCTTACAGCAATGGGACGAGCAGTACTTC. It codes for CASSLQQWDEQYF.

This rearrangement joins TRBV19 to TRBJ1-6; maybe TRBD1 (6 bases). CDR1 and CDR2 (germline): LNHDA, SQIVND (reference sequence). CDR3 length: 12 residues. The V end was cut by 8 bases, the J end by 10 bases, with 12 bases between. The CDR3 bases are TGTGCCAGTCAACTGAGGGGGTCACCCCTCCACTTT. Residues: CASQLRGSPLHF.

The chain links TRBV11-2 to TRBJ2-1; 7 nucleotides agree with TRBD2. The CDR3 loop spans 16 amino acids. CDR1 and CDR2 from the germline V gene are SGHAT and FQNNGV. Germline trimming cut 3 bases from V and 2 bases from J; bases unmatched to any gene: 7. CDR3 in amino acids: CASSFGGRGAYNEQFF. CDR3 coding DNA: TGTGCCAGCAGCTTCGGAGGACGGGGGGCCTACAATGAGCAGTTCTTC.

This clonotype was seen a handful of times. This CDR3 is CASSFGSLGAEQYF. The CDR3 DNA reads as TGTGCCAGCAGTTTTGGAAGTTTAGGTGCCGAGCAGTACTTC. The chain uses TRBV12-3 or TRBV12-4 and TRBJ2-7, with no clear D. The CDR3 contains 14 residues. Trimming removed 3 bases at V and 6 bases at J, with 15 bases between.

V gene TRBV11-2 combines with J gene TRBJ2-1, with D unresolved. Looked up from germline, CDR1 is SGHAT and CDR2 is FQNNGV. The CDR3 spans 13 residues. V was pared by 5 bases and J by 10 bases, with 15 bases between. The CDR3, as DNA: TGTGCCAGCAGCACTCTCTGGGCCTTGGAGCAGTTCTTC. Residues: CASSTLWALEQFF.

This clonotype was seen only a few times. This chain connects TRBV15 to TRBJ2-6; D ambiguous. Trimming removed 4 bases at V and 4 bases at J, with 23 bases between. CDR1 and CDR2 (germline): LNHNV, YYDKDF (reference sequence). This CDR3 is 19 amino acids long. CDR3 protein: CATSTDTSTGYPGANVLTF. For the CDR3, the DNA is TGTGCCACCAGCACCGACACCTCCACCGGGTATCCCGGGGCCAACGTCCTGACTTTC. The full variable domain, in which reference TRBV15 and TRBJ2-6 provide the parts outside the CDR3, is DAMVIQNPRYQVTQFGKPVTLSCSQTLNHNVMYWYQQKSSQAPKLLFHYYDKDFNNEADTPDNFQSRRPNTSFCFLDIRSPGLGDTAMYLCATSTDTSTGYPGANVLTFGAGSRLTVL.

This chain joins TRBV2 and TRBJ2-5; D not certain. The V end lost 1 base, the J end lost 1 base, and 13 bases lay between the germline ends. The CDR3 has 16 amino acids. Germline values: CDR1 SNHLY, CDR2 FYNNEI. CDR3 nucleotides: TGTGCCAGCAGTGAAGTGGGGTCAACGGGCCAAGAGACCCAGTACTTC. Translated, it gives CASSEVGSTGQETQYF.

V is TRBV12-3 or TRBV12-4 and J is TRBJ1-1; the D gene is possibly TRBD1 (6 bases). Deletions cut 5 bases from V and 3 bases from J, with 16 bases between. This CDR3 spans 15 amino acids. This CDR3 reads CASSQRGGGYTEAFF. DNA for the CDR3: TGTGCCAGCAGTCAGAGAGGGGGTGGGTACACTGAAGCTTTCTTT.

Ten or more counts support this clonotype. The chain has TRBV29-1 and TRBJ2-1; D tentatively reads TRBD1 or TRBD2 (5 bases each). The germline V and J ends were trimmed by 8 bases and 6 bases, with 26 bases remaining between them. The CDR3 has 16 residues. CDR1 and CDR2 (germline): SQVTM, ANQGSEA. The CDR3 DNA is TGCAGCCAAGTTAGTTGGGACGCTAAGGGTGGCAATGAGCAGTTCTTC. This sequence encodes CSQVSWDAKGGNEQFF.

This clonotype occurred many times. The chain joins TRBV12-3 or TRBV12-4 to TRBJ2-2; 9 bases align to TRBD2. The CDR3 runs 15 residues. Trimming took 6 bases from V and 1 from J; bases not matched to a gene: 3. The CDR3 is CASRLSGGNTGELFF. The CDR3 nucleotides read TGTGCCAGCAGACTTAGCGGGGGGAACACCGGGGAGCTGTTTTTT.

In this sample, this clonotype turned up many times. This chain joins TRBV10-3 and TRBJ1-4; the D is unclear. Germline CDR1 and CDR2: ENHRY and SYGVKD. The CDR3 contains 13 residues. V shed 7 bases and J shed 4 bases, with 10 bases lying between them. The CDR3 bases are TGTGCCATCAAAGACGGGCGTAATGAAAAACTGTTTTTT. Translated: CAIKDGRNEKLFF.

This clonotype was found many times. The rearrangement joins TRBV7-9 to TRBJ2-3, with TRBD2 matching over 7 bases. V was pared by 11 bases and J by 2 bases, with 10 bases of the junction left unmatched. CDR1 SEHNR and CDR2 FQNEAQ come from the germline V gene (reference sequence). This CDR3 spans 14 amino acids. CDR3 sequence reads: CASMAGDSTDTQYF. Written as DNA, the CDR3 is TGTGCCTCCATGGCGGGGGATTCCACAGATACGCAGTATTTT.

The gene calls are TRBV6-1 and TRBJ1-2; no definite D call. Germline CDR1 and CDR2: MNHNS and SASEGT. V was trimmed by 2 bases and J by 1 base, leaving 8 bases between them. The CDR3 has 14 residues. The CDR3 protein is CASSEQPYNYGYTF. The DNA of the CDR3 is TGTGCCAGCAGTGAACAGCCTTATAACTATGGCTACACCTTC.

The table lists this clonotype with a few counts. The chain recombines TRBV7-2 with TRBJ1-6; D is undetermined. V gave up 2 bases and J gave up 7 bases, with 6 bases separating them. The CDR3 is 13 amino acids. Germline CDR1 SGHTA, CDR2 FQGNSA. The CDR3 DNA follows: TGTGCCAGCAGCTTAAATTGGAATTCACCCCTCCACTTT. This encodes CASSLNWNSPLHF.